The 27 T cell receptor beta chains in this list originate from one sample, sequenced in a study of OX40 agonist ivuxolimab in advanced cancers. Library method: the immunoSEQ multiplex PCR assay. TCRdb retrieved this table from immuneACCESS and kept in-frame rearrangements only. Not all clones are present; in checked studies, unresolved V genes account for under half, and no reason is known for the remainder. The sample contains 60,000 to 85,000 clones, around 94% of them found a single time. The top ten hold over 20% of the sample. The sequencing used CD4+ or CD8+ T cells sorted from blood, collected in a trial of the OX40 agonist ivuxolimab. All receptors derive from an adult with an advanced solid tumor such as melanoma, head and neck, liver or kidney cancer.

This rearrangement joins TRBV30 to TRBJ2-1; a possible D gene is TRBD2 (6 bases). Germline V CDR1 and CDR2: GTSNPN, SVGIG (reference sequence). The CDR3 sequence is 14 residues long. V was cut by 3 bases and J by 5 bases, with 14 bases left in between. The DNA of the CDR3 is TGTGCCTGGAGGGACTGGGACTTTCACAATGAGCAGTTCTTC. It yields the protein CAWRDWDFHNEQFF.

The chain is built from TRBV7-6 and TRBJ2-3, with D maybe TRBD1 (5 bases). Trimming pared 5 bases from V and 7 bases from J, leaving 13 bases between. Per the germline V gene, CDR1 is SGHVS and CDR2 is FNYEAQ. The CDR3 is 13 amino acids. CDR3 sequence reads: CASSQGLGNTQYF. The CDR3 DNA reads TGTGCCAGCAGCCAGGGCTTGGGGAATACGCAGTATTTT.

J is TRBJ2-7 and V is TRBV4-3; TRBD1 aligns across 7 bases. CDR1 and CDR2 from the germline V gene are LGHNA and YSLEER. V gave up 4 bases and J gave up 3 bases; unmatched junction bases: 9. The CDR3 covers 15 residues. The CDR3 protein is CASSLTGNSYYEQYF. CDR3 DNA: TGCGCCAGCAGCCTGACAGGGAATTCTTACTACGAGCAGTACTTC.

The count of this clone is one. The CDR3 DNA reads TGTGCCAGCAGCGGGGAAGAGGGTGAGCAGTACTTC. Protein: CASSGEEGEQYF. The chain combines TRBV2 with TRBJ2-7, with D possibly matching TRBD2 (5 bases). CDR1 SNHLY and CDR2 FYNNEI come from the germline V gene. The CDR3 spans 12 residues. Trimming cost V 6 bases and J 7 bases, with 13 bases left between them.

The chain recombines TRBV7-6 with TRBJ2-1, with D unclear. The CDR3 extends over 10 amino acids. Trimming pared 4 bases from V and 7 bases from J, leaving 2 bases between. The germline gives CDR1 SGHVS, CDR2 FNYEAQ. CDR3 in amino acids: CASSWNEQFF. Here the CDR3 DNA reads TGTGCCAGCAGCTGGAATGAGCAGTTCTTC. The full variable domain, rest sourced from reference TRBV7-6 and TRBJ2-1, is GAGVSQSPRYKVTKRGQDVALRCDPISGHVSLYWYRQALGQGPEFLTYFNYEAQQDKSGLPNDRFSAERPEGSISTLTIQRTEQRDSAMYRCASSWNEQFFGPGTRLTVL.

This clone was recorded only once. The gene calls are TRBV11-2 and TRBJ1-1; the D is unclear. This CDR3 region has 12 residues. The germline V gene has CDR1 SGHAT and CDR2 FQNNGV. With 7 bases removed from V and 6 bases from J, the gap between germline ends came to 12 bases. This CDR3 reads CASTPWQSEAFF. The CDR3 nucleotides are TGTGCCAGCACCCCATGGCAGTCTGAAGCTTTCTTT.

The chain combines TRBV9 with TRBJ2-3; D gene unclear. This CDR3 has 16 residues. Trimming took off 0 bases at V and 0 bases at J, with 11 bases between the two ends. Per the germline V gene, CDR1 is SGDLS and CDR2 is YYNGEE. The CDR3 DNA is TGTGCCAGCAGCGTAGATGGCGGAGCTAGCACAGATACGCAGTATTTT. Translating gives CASSVDGGASTDTQYF.

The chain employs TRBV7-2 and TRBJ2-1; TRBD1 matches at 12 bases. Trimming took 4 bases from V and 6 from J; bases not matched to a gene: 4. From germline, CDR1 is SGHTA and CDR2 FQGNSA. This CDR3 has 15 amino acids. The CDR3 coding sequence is TGTGCCAGCAGCTGGGGGACAGGGGGCGTCAATGAGCAGTTCTTC. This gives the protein CASSWGTGGVNEQFF. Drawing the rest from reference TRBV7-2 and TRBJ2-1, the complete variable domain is GAGVSQSPSNKVTEKGKDVELRCDPISGHTALYWYRQSLGQGLEFLIYFQGNSAPDKSGLPSDRFSAERTGGSVSTLTIQRTQQEDSAVYLCASSWGTGGVNEQFFGPGTRLTVL.

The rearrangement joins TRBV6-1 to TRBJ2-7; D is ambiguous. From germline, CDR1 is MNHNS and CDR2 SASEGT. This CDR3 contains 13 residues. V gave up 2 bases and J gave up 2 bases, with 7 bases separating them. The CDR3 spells CASSESSTYEQYF. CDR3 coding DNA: TGTGCCAGCAGTGAAAGTAGCACCTACGAGCAGTACTTC.

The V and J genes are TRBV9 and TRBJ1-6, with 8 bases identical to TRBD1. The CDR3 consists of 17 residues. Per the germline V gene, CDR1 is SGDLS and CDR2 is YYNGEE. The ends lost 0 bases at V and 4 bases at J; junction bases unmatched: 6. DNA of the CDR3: TGTGCCAGCAGCGTAGAGGTGGACAGGGATTATAATTCACCCCTCCACTTT. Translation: CASSVEVDRDYNSPLHF.

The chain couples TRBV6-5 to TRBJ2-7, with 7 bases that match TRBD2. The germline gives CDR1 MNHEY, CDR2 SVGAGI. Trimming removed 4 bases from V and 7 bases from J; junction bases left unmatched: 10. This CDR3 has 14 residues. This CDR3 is CASSSPAGRREQYF. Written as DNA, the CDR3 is TGTGCCAGCAGTTCCCCCGCCGGGAGGAGAGAGCAGTACTTC.

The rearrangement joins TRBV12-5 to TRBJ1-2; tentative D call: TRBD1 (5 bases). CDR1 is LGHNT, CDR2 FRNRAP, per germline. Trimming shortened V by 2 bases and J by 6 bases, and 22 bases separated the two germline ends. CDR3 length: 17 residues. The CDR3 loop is CASGLSGDVAIIDGYTF. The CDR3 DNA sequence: TGTGCTAGTGGTTTGTCCGGGGACGTCGCGATTATCGATGGCTACACCTTC.

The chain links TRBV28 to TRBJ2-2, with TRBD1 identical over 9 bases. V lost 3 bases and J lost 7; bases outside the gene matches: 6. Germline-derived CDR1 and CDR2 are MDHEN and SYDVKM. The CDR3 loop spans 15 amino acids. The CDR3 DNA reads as TGTGCCAGCAGTTTTCCGAACAGGGGGCTCGGGGAGCTGTTTTTT. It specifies CASSFPNRGLGELFF.

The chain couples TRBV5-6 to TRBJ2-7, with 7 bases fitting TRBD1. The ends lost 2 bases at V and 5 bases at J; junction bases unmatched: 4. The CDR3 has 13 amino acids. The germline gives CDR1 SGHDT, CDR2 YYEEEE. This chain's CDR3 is CASSFPQGDEQYF. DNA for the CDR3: TGTGCCAGCAGCTTTCCTCAGGGGGACGAGCAGTACTTC.

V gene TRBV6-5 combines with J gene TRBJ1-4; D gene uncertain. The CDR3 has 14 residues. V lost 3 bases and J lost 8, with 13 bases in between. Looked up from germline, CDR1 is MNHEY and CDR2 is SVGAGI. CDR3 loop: CASSYFQDSEKLFF. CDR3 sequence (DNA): TGTGCCAGCAGTTATTTTCAGGATTCGGAAAAACTGTTTTTT.

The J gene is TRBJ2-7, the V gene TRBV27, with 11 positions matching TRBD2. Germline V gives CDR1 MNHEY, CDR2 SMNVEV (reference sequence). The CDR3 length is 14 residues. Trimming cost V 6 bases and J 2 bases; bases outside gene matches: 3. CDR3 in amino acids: CASRGLAAAYEQYF. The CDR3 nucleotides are TGTGCCAGCAGGGGACTAGCGGCAGCCTACGAGCAGTACTTC.

The CDR3 region is CASSYARTVTDTQYF. In DNA form, the CDR3 reads TGTGCCAGCAGTTACGCCCGGACGGTCACAGATACGCAGTATTTT. The J gene is TRBJ2-3, the V gene TRBV6-6; D gene ambiguous. The V end was cut by 2 bases, the J end by 2 bases, with 11 bases between. CDR1 is MNHNY and CDR2 is SVGAGI in the germline V gene (reference sequence). The CDR3 has 15 amino acids.

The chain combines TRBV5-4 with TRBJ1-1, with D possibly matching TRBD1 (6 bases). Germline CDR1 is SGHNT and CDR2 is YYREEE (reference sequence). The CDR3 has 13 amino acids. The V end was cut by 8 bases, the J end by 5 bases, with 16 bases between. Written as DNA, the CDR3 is TGTGCCAGTGGGGCGGCGAGGGGGACTGAAGCTTTCTTT. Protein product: CASGAARGTEAFF.

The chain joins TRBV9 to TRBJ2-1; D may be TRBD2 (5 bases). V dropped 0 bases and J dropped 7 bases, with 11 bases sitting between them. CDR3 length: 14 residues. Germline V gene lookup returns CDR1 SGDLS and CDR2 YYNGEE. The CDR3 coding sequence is TGTGCCAGCAGCGTAGGGGGAGAGGCTAATGAGCAGTTCTTC. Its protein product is CASSVGGEANEQFF.

In DNA form, the CDR3 reads TGTGCAAGTCGCCCCCCCCAGAAGGACGCAGATACGCAGTATTTT. This gives the protein CASRPPQKDADTQYF. V gene TRBV12-2 combines with J gene TRBJ2-3. TRBV12-2 is shown as a pseudogene. This CDR3 is built from 15 residues.

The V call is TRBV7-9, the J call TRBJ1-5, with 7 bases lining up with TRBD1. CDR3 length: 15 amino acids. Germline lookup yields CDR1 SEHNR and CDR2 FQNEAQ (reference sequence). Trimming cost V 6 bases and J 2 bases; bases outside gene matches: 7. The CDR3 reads CASSQEGGGNQPQHF. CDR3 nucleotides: TGTGCCAGCAGTCAAGAAGGGGGCGGCAATCAGCCCCAGCATTTT.

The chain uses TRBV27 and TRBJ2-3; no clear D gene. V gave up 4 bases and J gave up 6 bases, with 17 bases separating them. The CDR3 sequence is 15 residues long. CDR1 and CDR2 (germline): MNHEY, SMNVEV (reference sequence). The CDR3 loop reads CASSSQASTWDTQYF. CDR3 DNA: TGTGCCAGCAGTTCCCAAGCGAGCACTTGGGATACGCAGTATTTT.

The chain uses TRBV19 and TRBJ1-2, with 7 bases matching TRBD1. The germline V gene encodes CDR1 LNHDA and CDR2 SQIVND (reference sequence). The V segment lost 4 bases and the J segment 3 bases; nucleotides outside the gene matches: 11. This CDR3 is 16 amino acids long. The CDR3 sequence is CASSTFYAGTDYGYTF. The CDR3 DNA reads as TGTGCCAGTAGTACTTTTTACGCCGGGACAGACTATGGCTACACCTTC.

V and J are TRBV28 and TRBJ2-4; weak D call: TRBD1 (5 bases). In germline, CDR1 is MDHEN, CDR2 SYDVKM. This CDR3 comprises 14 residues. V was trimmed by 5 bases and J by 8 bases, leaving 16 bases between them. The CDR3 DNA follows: TGTGCCAGCAGTCCCCGTGGAAGGGGTTACATTCAGTACTTC. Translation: CASSPRGRGYIQYF.

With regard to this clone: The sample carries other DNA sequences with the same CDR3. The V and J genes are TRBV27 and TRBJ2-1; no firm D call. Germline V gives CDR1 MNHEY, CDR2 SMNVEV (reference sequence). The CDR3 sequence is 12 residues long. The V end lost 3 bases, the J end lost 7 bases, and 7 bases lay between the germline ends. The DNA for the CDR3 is TGTGCCAGCAGTTTCCAAGGAAATGAGCAGTTCTTC. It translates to CASSFQGNEQFF.

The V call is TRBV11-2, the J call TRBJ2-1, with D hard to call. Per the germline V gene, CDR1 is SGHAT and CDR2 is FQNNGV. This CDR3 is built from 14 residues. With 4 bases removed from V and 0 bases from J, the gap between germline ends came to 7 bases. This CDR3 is CASSSRSSYNEQFF. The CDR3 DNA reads TGTGCCAGCAGCTCGAGGAGCTCCTACAATGAGCAGTTCTTC. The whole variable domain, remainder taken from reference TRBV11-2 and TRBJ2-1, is EAGVAQSPRYKIIEKRQSVAFWCNPISGHATLYWYQQILGQGPKLLIQFQNNGVVDDSQLPKDRFSAERLKGVDSTLKIQPAKLEDSAVYLCASSSRSSYNEQFFGPGTRLTVL.

The CDR3: CASSVTGGNNSPLHF. The CDR3 DNA follows: TGTGCCAGCAGTGTAACAGGGGGTAATAATTCACCCCTCCACTTT. This sequence joins TRBV27 and TRBJ1-6; 8 bases map to TRBD1. V shed 5 bases, J shed 5 bases, and the junction held 5 bases outside the gene matches. This CDR3 region has 15 residues. CDR1 and CDR2 from the germline V gene are MNHEY and SMNVEV (reference sequence).